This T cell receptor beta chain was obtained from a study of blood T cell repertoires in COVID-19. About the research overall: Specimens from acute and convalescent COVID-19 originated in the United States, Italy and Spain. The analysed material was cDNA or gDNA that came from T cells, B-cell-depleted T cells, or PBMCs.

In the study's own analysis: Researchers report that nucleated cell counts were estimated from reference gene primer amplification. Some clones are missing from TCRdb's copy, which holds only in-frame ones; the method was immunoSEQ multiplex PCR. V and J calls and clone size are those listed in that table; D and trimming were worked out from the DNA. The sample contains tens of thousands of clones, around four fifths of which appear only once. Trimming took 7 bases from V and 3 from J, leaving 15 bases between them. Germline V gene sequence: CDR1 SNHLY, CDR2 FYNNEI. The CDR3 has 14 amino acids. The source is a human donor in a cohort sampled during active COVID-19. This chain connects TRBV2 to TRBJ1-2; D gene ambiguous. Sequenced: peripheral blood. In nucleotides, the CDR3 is TGTGCCAGCACCGAAACGAGGGCGGACTATGGCTACACCTTC. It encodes CASTETRADYGYTF. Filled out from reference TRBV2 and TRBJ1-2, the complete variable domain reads EPEVTQTPSHQVTQMGQEVILRCVPISNHLYFYWYRQILGQKVEFLVSFYNNEISEKSEIFDDQFSVERPDGSNFTLKIRSTKLEDSAMYFCASTETRADYGYTFGSGTRLTVV.